The rows below give T cell receptor beta chains drawn from one sample of a study of cytomegalovirus exposure and HLA in healthy donors. Profiling relied on immunoSEQ multiplex PCR, and the TCRdb table lists in-frame clones only, not all of them. The data hold 85,000 to 100,000 clones, with more than 75% observed a single time. Sequenced material: PBMCs. The receptors derive from a human donor in good health. The CDR3 runs from the conserved cysteine through the conserved F or W. D genes are given only for firm matches. Size tells how often a clone was seen (once, few, many) or the class of an expanded clone, and some rows leave it out.

D | J | size | V | CDR3 | DNA
TRBD1 | TRBJ1-1 | . | TRBV7-6 | CASTSQGTGGTEAFF | TGTGCCAGCACCTCCCAGGGGACAGGGGGCACTGAAGCTTTCTTT
TRBD1 | TRBJ2-5 | . | TRBV18 | CASSPTAGTADGTQYF | TGTGCCAGCTCACCTACCGCCGGGACAGCCGACGGGACCCAGTACTTC
. | TRBJ1-1 | . | TRBV7-9 | CASSLDANFWGGVNTEAFF | TGTGCCAGCAGCTTAGATGCCAATTTCTGGGGGGGCGTAAACACTGAAGCTTTCTTT
. | TRBJ2-3 | . | TRBV5-1 | CASSLVLAQDTQYF | TGCGCCAGCAGCTTGGTTTTGGCCCAAGATACGCAGTATTTT
TRBD1 | TRBJ2-7 | . | TRBV6-5 | CASSRQGHTYEQYF | TGTGCCAGCAGTAGACAGGGCCACACCTACGAGCAGTACTTC
. | TRBJ1-2 | . | TRBV7-9 | CASSLAGGGGGYTF | TGTGCCAGCAGCTTAGCCGGCGGAGGAGGAGGCTACACCTTC
TRBD2 | TRBJ2-7 | once | TRBV29-1 | CSVDSVAGAYEQYF | TGCAGCGTTGATAGCGTTGCGGGAGCCTACGAGCAGTACTTC
TRBD1 | TRBJ1-1 | . | TRBV9 | CASSVDPNRGNTEAFF | TGTGCCAGCAGCGTAGACCCAAACAGGGGGAACACTGAAGCTTTCTTT
. | TRBJ2-2 | . | TRBV5-1 | CASSLVPGSTGELFF | TGCGCCAGCAGCTTGGTCCCAGGGTCCACCGGGGAGCTGTTTTTT
TRBD2 | TRBJ2-1 | . | TRBV19 | CASSHRRLADNEQFF | TGTGCCAGTAGTCACCGACGTCTAGCGGACAATGAGCAGTTCTTC
. | TRBJ2-4 | . | TRBV12-5 | CASGLVVTRHELAKNIQYF | TGTGCTAGTGGTTTGGTAGTTACACGACACGAACTAGCCAAAAACATTCAGTACTTC
TRBD2 | TRBJ2-1 | . | TRBV7-2 | CASSLDPAGEQFF | TGTGCCAGCAGCTTAGATCCAGCGGGGGAGCAGTTCTTC
. | TRBJ1-1 | few | TRBV29-1 | CSVPKRGKGNTEAFF | TGCAGCGTCCCAAAAAGGGGGAAGGGGAACACTGAAGCTTTCTTT
TRBD2 | TRBJ2-1 | . | TRBV4-1 | CASSQERGLVNNEQFF | TGCGCCAGCAGCCAAGAGAGGGGACTAGTAAACAATGAGCAGTTCTTC
TRBD1 | TRBJ2-7 | . | TRBV6-1 | CASSLQGSSSYEQYF | TGTGCCAGCAGTTTACAGGGGTCCAGCTCCTACGAGCAGTACTTC
TRBD1 | TRBJ2-5 | once | TRBV11-3 | CASSLGDRGEQTQYF | TGTGCCAGCAGCTTAGGGGACAGGGGTGAGCAGACCCAGTACTTC
TRBD1 | TRBJ2-1 | . | TRBV19 | CASSLWTGGAYNEQFF | TGTGCCAGTAGTTTATGGACAGGGGGCGCTTACAATGAGCAGTTCTTC
. | TRBJ2-7 | . | TRBV12-2 | CASRTSGSSYEQYF | TGTGCAAGTCGCACTAGCGGGAGTTCCTACGAGCAGTACTTC
TRBD1 | TRBJ2-3 | . | TRBV11-3 | CASSLATGRGTDTQYF | TGTGCCAGCAGCTTAGCGACAGGGCGAGGGACAGATACGCAGTATTTT
TRBD2 | TRBJ2-5 | . | TRBV14 | CASSQDLTRAGRVRTQYF | TGTGCCAGCAGCCAAGATCTAACAAGAGCGGGACGTGTGAGGACCCAGTACTTC
TRBD1 | TRBJ1-5 | . | TRBV2 | CASKGDRVNQPQHF | TGTGCCAGCAAGGGGGACAGGGTCAATCAGCCCCAGCATTTT
. | TRBJ2-7 | few | TRBV4-3 | CASSQDSRGIAYEQYF | TGCGCCAGCAGCCAGGATTCTAGGGGGATTGCCTACGAGCAGTACTTC
TRBD1 | TRBJ1-5 | . | TRBV19 | CASSPQGSGQPQHF | TGTGCCAGTAGTCCACAGGGGTCAGGGCAGCCCCAGCATTTT
TRBD1 | TRBJ1-1 | . | TRBV6-6 | CASSLHGGQGFTEAFF | TGTGCCAGCAGCTTACACGGGGGACAGGGGTTCACTGAAGCTTTCTTT
. | TRBJ2-1 | once | TRBV6-6 | CASSYSSGLNNEQFF | TGTGCCAGCAGTTACTCGTCAGGGCTAAACAATGAGCAGTTCTTC
. | TRBJ2-7 | many | TRBV10-1 | CARPAYEQYF | TGCGCCAGACCAGCCTACGAGCAGTACTTC
. | TRBJ2-3 | . | TRBV21-1 | CASSQKQGDSTDTQYF | TGTGCCAGCAGCCAAAAACAGGGGGATAGCACAGATACGCAGTATTTT
TRBD2 | TRBJ2-5 | . | TRBV10-3 | CAISENTAGVLYF | TGTGCCATCAGTGAGAACACAGCGGGAGTTCTGTACTTC
. | TRBJ2-5 | once | TRBV5-6 | CASSLTSPPWEQYF | TGTGCCAGCAGCTTAACGTCTCCCCCCTGGGAGCAGTACTTC
. | TRBJ2-5 | . | TRBV6-5 | CASTREWGYQETQYF | TGTGCCAGCACCCGGGAGTGGGGGTACCAAGAGACCCAGTACTTC
TRBD2 | TRBJ2-4 | . | TRBV19 | CASMAAGVALLAGFGNIQYF | TGTGCCAGTATGGCGGCGGGGGTTGCGCTACTAGCGGGATTTGGAAACATTCAGTACTTC
. | TRBJ1-5 | once | TRBV6-6 | CASTRGAGQPQHF | TGTGCCAGCACCCGGGGGGCAGGTCAGCCCCAGCATTTT
TRBD1 | TRBJ1-2 | . | TRBV2 | CASSLTGGSGYTF | TGTGCCAGCAGCCTTACAGGGGGCTCAGGCTACACCTTC
TRBD1 | TRBJ2-7 | . | TRBV19 | CASSEQGKNEQYF | TGTGCCAGTAGTGAACAGGGGAAAAACGAGCAGTACTTC
TRBD2 | TRBJ2-6 | . | TRBV4-3 | CASSQGLAGGGSGANVLTF | TGCGCCAGCAGCCAGGGACTAGCGGGAGGTGGCTCTGGGGCCAACGTCCTGACTTTC
. | TRBJ2-5 | . | TRBV30 | CAWSVQFWQNQETQYF | TGTGCCTGGAGTGTACAGTTCTGGCAGAACCAAGAGACCCAGTACTTC
. | TRBJ1-5 | few | TRBV19 | CASSQGSNQPQHF | TGTGCCAGTAGTCAGGGTAGCAATCAGCCCCAGCATTTT
. | TRBJ1-2 | . | TRBV6-5 | CASSPGYGYTF | TGTGCCAGCAGTCCCGGCTATGGCTACACCTTC
. | TRBJ1-2 | . | TRBV2 | CASSPRWGTTGGTQANYGYTF | TGTGCCAGCAGTCCCCGGTGGGGAACCACGGGGGGGACACAAGCTAACTATGGCTACACCTTC
TRBD2 | TRBJ2-2 | . | TRBV7-2 | CASSLTWREANTGELFF | TGTGCCAGCAGCTTAACTTGGCGGGAGGCGAACACCGGGGAGCTGTTTTTT
TRBD2 | TRBJ2-7 | . | TRBV7-9 | CSSSSDRGLDPSYEQYF | TGTTCCAGCAGCTCTGACCGGGGACTAGACCCGTCCTACGAGCAGTACTTC
TRBD1 | TRBJ2-7 | . | TRBV29-1 | CSARDRGRREQYF | TGCAGCGCGCGGGACAGGGGGCGCCGCGAGCAGTACTTC
TRBD1 | TRBJ1-6 | . | TRBV2 | CASSALTGGIISPLHF | TGTGCCAGCAGTGCCCTGACAGGGGGTATCATTTCACCCCTCCACTTT
TRBD2 | TRBJ2-2 | . | TRBV7-6 | CASSPPARASGRVMNTGELFF | TGTGCCAGCAGCCCGCCAGCGCGGGCTAGCGGGAGGGTGATGAACACCGGGGAGCTGTTTTTT
TRBD1 | TRBJ1-1 | . | TRBV9 | CASSARQGENTEAFF | TGTGCCAGCAGCGCCCGACAGGGGGAAAACACTGAAGCTTTCTTT
TRBD1 | TRBJ1-6 | . | TRBV10-3 | CAISATGTGAYNSPLHF | TGTGCCATCAGTGCGACCGGGACAGGGGCCTATAATTCACCCCTCCACTTT
TRBD1 | TRBJ2-5 | . | TRBV11-1 | CASSFAAYRTGRETQYF | TGTGCCAGCAGCTTCGCAGCCTACCGGACAGGGAGAGAGACCCAGTACTTC
TRBD2 | TRBJ2-1 | . | TRBV4-3 | CASSQDGGSYNEQFF | TGCGCCAGCAGCCAAGACGGGGGGTCCTACAATGAGCAGTTCTTC
TRBD2 | TRBJ2-1 | . | TRBV10-3 | CAITTSGGYNEQFF | TGTGCCATCACTACTAGCGGGGGATACAATGAGCAGTTCTTC
. | TRBJ1-2 | . | TRBV5-8 | CASSLGVNYGYTF | TGTGCCAGCAGCTTAGGGGTTAACTATGGCTACACCTTC
. | TRBJ1-1 | . | TRBV2 | CASNVREGDTEAFF | TGTGCCAGCAATGTTCGAGAGGGGGACACTGAAGCTTTCTTT
. | TRBJ1-3 | . | TRBV30 | CAWAFGQPGNTIYF | TGTGCCTGGGCTTTCGGACAGCCTGGAAACACCATATATTTT
. | TRBJ2-5 | . | TRBV5-1 | CASSLAGSPESQYF | TGCGCCAGCAGCTTGGCGGGGTCCCCGGAGTCCCAGTACTTC